Presented here are 25 T cell receptor beta chains from one specimen sequenced in a study of T-cell reconstitution after alpha-beta-depleted transplantation in children. TCRbeta library construction was performed incorporating unique molecular identifiers. One entry per CDR3 protein, called by TCRdb with MiXCR from the PCR reads. This table has about 580,000 distinct CDR3 sequences, 27% appearing once. The sample was PBMCs, taken before TCRalphabeta/CD19-depleted stem cell transplant. Every receptor here comes from a boy under three years old with Wiskott-Aldrich syndrome, due to receive a stem cell transplant.

This clonotype was counted once. The genes are TRBV5-1 and TRBJ2-5; 9 nucleotides agree with TRBD1. V dropped 4 bases and J dropped 4; count of bases not matched to a gene: 8. Looked up from germline, CDR1 is SGHRS and CDR2 is YFSETQ. CDR3 size: 15 residues. The CDR3 loop reads CASSITGGGGETQYF. CDR3 DNA sequence: TGCGCCAGCAGCATAACAGGGGGCGGAGGAGAGACCCAGTACTTC.

The chain has TRBV5-1 and TRBJ2-5, with 8 positions matching TRBD2. CDR3 size: 15 residues. The germline CDR1 and CDR2 sequences are SGHRS and YFSETQ. V trimming: 4 bases; J trimming: 4 bases; junction bases outside the gene matches: 9. CDR3 in amino acids: CASSPGLASTETQYF. For the CDR3, the DNA is TGCGCCAGCAGCCCAGGACTAGCCTCAACAGAGACCCAGTACTTC.

The chain recombines TRBV19 with TRBJ2-1; D gene ambiguous. Trimming pared 1 base from V and 8 bases from J, leaving 12 bases between. The CDR3 is 14 residues long. Per germline, CDR1 LNHDA and CDR2 SQIVND (reference sequence). CDR3 protein: CASSIAGSPHEQFF. The CDR3 DNA reads as TGTGCCAGTAGTATAGCCGGGTCCCCCCATGAGCAGTTCTTC. Using reference TRBV19 and TRBJ2-1 for the parts outside the CDR3, the full variable domain is DGGITQSPKYLFRKEGQNVTLSCEQNLNHDAMYWYRQDPGQGLRLIYYSQIVNDFQKGDIAEGYSVSREKKESFPLTVTSAQKNPTAFYLCASSIAGSPHEQFFGPGTRLTVL.

CDR3 region: CASSDWDKEAFF. The CDR3 region has the DNA TGTGCCAGCAGTGACTGGGACAAGGAAGCTTTCTTT. The chain recombines TRBV27 with TRBJ1-1, with a possible D match to TRBD1 (6 bases). CDR3 length equals 12 residues. V was trimmed by 5 bases and J by 8 bases, leaving 12 bases between them. Germline CDR1 MNHEY, CDR2 SMNVEV (reference sequence).

The chain couples TRBV12-3 or TRBV12-4 to TRBJ2-5; a weak D match, TRBD1 (6 bases). This CDR3 region has 15 residues. V lost 3 bases, J lost 1 base, and 12 bases lay in between. The CDR3 protein is CASSFQQGPQETQYF. CDR3 DNA sequence: TGTGCCAGCAGTTTCCAACAGGGACCCCAAGAGACCCAGTACTTC.

The rearrangement uses TRBV3-1 and TRBJ2-3; the match to TRBD2 covers 8 bases. V lost 1 base and J lost 7; bases outside the gene matches: 4. CDR3 length equals 14 residues. Germline CDR1 and CDR2: LGHDT and YNNKEL (reference sequence). This CDR3 reads CASSQASGRNTQYF. The CDR3 DNA reads as TGTGCCAGCAGCCAAGCTAGCGGGCGGAATACGCAGTATTTT.

The V call is TRBV2, the J call TRBJ2-1, with 14 bases lining up with TRBD2. Per the germline V gene, CDR1 is SNHLY and CDR2 is FYNNEI. V shed 3 bases, J shed 3 bases, and the junction held 10 bases outside the gene matches. This CDR3 comprises 19 residues. CDR3 in amino acids: CASSDLGLAGVPLYNEQFF. The CDR3 nucleotides read TGTGCCAGCAGTGACCTGGGACTAGCGGGAGTGCCTCTCTACAATGAGCAGTTCTTC.

The V call is TRBV7-3, the J call TRBJ2-2; TRBD1 matches 7 bases. Germline V gene lookup returns CDR1 SGHTA and CDR2 FQGTGA. The CDR3 runs 15 residues. V lost 3 bases to trimming and J lost 0 bases; unmatched junction nucleotides: 1. The CDR3 is CASSFTGANTGELFF. Written as DNA, the CDR3 is TGTGCCAGCAGCTTCACAGGGGCGAACACCGGGGAGCTGTTTTTT.

This clonotype was seen more than once but under ten times. V is TRBV5-1 and J is TRBJ2-7, with 9 bases matching TRBD2. This CDR3 region has 16 residues. V was pared by 0 bases and J by 1 base, with 5 bases of the junction left unmatched. Germline values: CDR1 SGHRS, CDR2 YFSETQ. Here the CDR3 DNA reads TGCGCCAGCAGCTTGGGACTAGCGGTATGGTCCTACGAGCAGTACTTC. It encodes CASSLGLAVWSYEQYF. Combining the CDR3 with reference TRBV5-1 and TRBJ2-7 gives the whole variable domain KAGVTQTPRYLIKTRGQQVTLSCSPISGHRSVSWYQQTPGQGLQFLFEYFSETQRNKGNFPGRFSGRQFSNSRSEMNVSTLELGDSALYLCASSLGLAVWSYEQYFGPGTRLTVT.

This clonotype was observed a handful of times. This sequence joins TRBV5-1 and TRBJ2-7; D may correspond to TRBD1 or TRBD2 (5 bases each). The CDR3 runs 16 residues. The ends were cut back, 4 bases at V and 5 bases at J, with 22 bases in the middle. Per the germline V gene, CDR1 is SGHRS and CDR2 is YFSETQ. CDR3 residues: CASSLTPGTDFHEQYF. CDR3 coding DNA: TGCGCCAGCAGCCTCACCCCCGGGACCGACTTTCACGAGCAGTACTTC.

This clonotype was detected ten times or more. The chain is built from TRBV9 and TRBJ2-2; D gene uncertain. The CDR3 sequence is 15 residues long. CDR1 and CDR2 (germline): SGDLS, YYNGEE. V was shortened by 0 bases and J by 4 bases, with 10 bases between the two germline ends. The CDR3 loop reads CASSVVGRPTGELFF. The CDR3 DNA sequence: TGTGCCAGCAGCGTAGTGGGCAGGCCCACCGGGGAGCTGTTTTTT.

This clonotype was counted ten times or more. The chain joins TRBV4-2 to TRBJ2-3; D remains ambiguous. The CDR3 is 15 amino acids. Deletions cut 0 bases from V and 6 bases from J, with 13 bases between. Germline values: CDR1 LGHNA, CDR2 YNFKEQ. The CDR3 sequence: CASSQENQAFDTQYF. CDR3 DNA: TGTGCCAGCAGCCAAGAAAACCAGGCATTTGATACGCAGTATTTT.

This clonotype has a handful of counts. The chain recombines TRBV12-3 or TRBV12-4 with TRBJ2-7; weak D call: TRBD2 (6 bases). The CDR3 is made up of 15 amino acids. Trimming pared 3 bases from V and 3 bases from J, leaving 15 bases between. The CDR3 DNA reads as TGTGCCAGCAGTTTTGGCGGGACGGGGTTCTACGAGCAGTACTTC. Amino acid sequence: CASSFGGTGFYEQYF.

The chain combines TRBV5-1 with TRBJ2-5, with TRBD1 identical over 9 bases. V gave up 4 bases and J gave up 5 bases; unmatched junction bases: 3. CDR1 is SGHRS, CDR2 YFSETQ, per germline. This CDR3 region has 13 residues. CDR3 sequence reads: CASSGQGLETQYF. As DNA, the CDR3 is TGCGCCAGCAGCGGACAGGGGCTGGAGACCCAGTACTTC.

The CDR3 nucleotides are TGCGCCAGCAGCTCGTCGGACAGTACCCAAGAGACCCAGTACTTC. This codes for CASSSSDSTQETQYF. V and J are TRBV5-1 and TRBJ2-5; TRBD1 is a possible D gene (6 bases). V lost 3 bases and J 1 base, leaving 13 bases between the germline ends. The germline CDR1 and CDR2 sequences are SGHRS and YFSETQ. The CDR3 consists of 15 residues.

This clonotype appeared a few times. The CDR3 is CASSLSGLAGGLRSYNEQFF. DNA for the CDR3: TGTGCCAGCAGTTTATCGGGACTAGCGGGAGGCCTCCGCTCCTACAATGAGCAGTTCTTC. The rearrangement uses TRBV27 and TRBJ2-1, with 15 nucleotides matching TRBD2. From germline, CDR1 is MNHEY and CDR2 SMNVEV (reference sequence). Unmatched junction bases numbered 6, after V lost 0 bases and J lost 0 bases. This CDR3 has 20 residues.

The chain has TRBV29-1 and TRBJ2-1; 14 nucleotides line up with TRBD2. The CDR3 has 17 amino acids. Germline CDR1 and CDR2: SQVTM and ANQGSEA. The trim removed 4 bases at V and 4 bases at J, leaving 9 bases unmatched. The CDR3 region has the DNA TGCAGCGTTGTACCGGGACTAGCGGGAGCTACTTACAATGAGCAGTTCTTC. This codes for CSVVPGLAGATYNEQFF.

In its sample, this clonotype was seen a few times. The rearrangement joins TRBV10-3 to TRBJ2-1; no definite D call. The CDR3 totals 13 residues. Between the trimmed V and J ends, which lost 2 bases and 9 bases, there was a span of 11 bases. Per germline, CDR1 ENHRY and CDR2 SYGVKD. For the CDR3, the DNA is TGTGCCATCAGTGAGACCCTACTTACTGAGCAGTTCTTC. Translating it yields CAISETLLTEQFF.

The chain has TRBV5-1 and TRBJ1-4; D unclear. Trimming left V 4 bases short and J 5 bases short, with 15 bases between. The CDR3 has 15 amino acids. Germline V gene data show CDR1 as SGHRS and CDR2 as YFSETQ. CDR3 loop: CASSPTGRENEKLFF. The CDR3 nucleotides read TGCGCCAGCAGCCCCACCGGACGGGAAAATGAAAAACTGTTTTTT.

The chain joins TRBV7-2 to TRBJ2-7, with TRBD2 matching over 10 bases. V lost 5 bases and J lost 5; bases outside the gene matches: 6. The CDR3 runs to 14 residues. The V gene's germline CDR1 is SGHTA and CDR2 FQGNSA. CDR3 coding DNA: TGTGCCAGCAGCCCGGGACTAGCGAGAAACGAGCAGTACTTC. This codes for CASSPGLARNEQYF.

This clonotype was observed a handful of times. This chain connects TRBV20-1 to TRBJ2-1, with 13 bases aligning to TRBD2. The V segment lost 5 bases and the J segment 8 bases; nucleotides outside the gene matches: 0. The CDR3 is 12 residues long. Germline V gene sequence: CDR1 DFQATT, CDR2 SNEGSKA (reference sequence). Here the CDR3 reads CSAGLAGDEQFF. In DNA form, the CDR3 reads TGCAGTGCTGGACTAGCGGGAGATGAGCAGTTCTTC.

In its sample, this clonotype was seen a few times. The rearrangement links TRBV28 to TRBJ2-1; D not resolved. CDR3 length equals 15 residues. Germline CDR1 MDHEN, CDR2 SYDVKM. Trimming removed 4 bases from V and 0 bases from J, with 10 bases in between. The CDR3 loop is CASSSRAHSYNEQFF. The CDR3 DNA sequence: TGTGCCAGCAGTTCGCGAGCCCACTCCTACAATGAGCAGTTCTTC.

This clonotype has just a few counts. The J gene is TRBJ2-3, the V gene TRBV20-1; TRBD2 agrees at 15 bases. CDR1 and CDR2 from the germline V gene are DFQATT and SNEGSKA (reference sequence). The J segment lost 4 bases and the V segment lost 1 base, leaving 3 bases of the junction unmatched. The CDR3 covers 16 residues. The CDR3 loop reads CSARAWTSGRADTQYF. The CDR3 DNA sequence: TGCAGTGCTAGAGCCTGGACTAGCGGGAGGGCAGATACGCAGTATTTT.

This clonotype appeared a few times. The chain recombines TRBV5-1 with TRBJ2-2; TRBD2 might be the D (5 bases). This CDR3 is built from 16 residues. CDR1 SGHRS and CDR2 YFSETQ come from the germline V gene. Trimming took 3 bases from V and 4 from J, leaving 16 bases between them. CDR3 sequence (DNA): TGCGCCAGCAGCTCCGGACTGGATGACCTCACCGGGGAGCTGTTTTTT. It codes for CASSSGLDDLTGELFF. Combining the CDR3 with reference TRBV5-1 and TRBJ2-2 gives the whole variable domain KAGVTQTPRYLIKTRGQQVTLSCSPISGHRSVSWYQQTPGQGLQFLFEYFSETQRNKGNFPGRFSGRQFSNSRSEMNVSTLELGDSALYLCASSSGLDDLTGELFFGEGSRLTVL.

This clonotype occurred a few times. The rearrangement links TRBV5-1 to TRBJ2-3, with D uncertain. V gave up 4 bases and J gave up 6 bases, with 12 bases separating them. CDR3 length: 13 residues. The germline gives CDR1 SGHRS, CDR2 YFSETQ. CDR3 DNA sequence: TGCGCCAGCAGCCCCCTTTGGGGTGATACGCAGTATTTT. It translates to CASSPLWGDTQYF. The full variable domain, rest sourced from reference TRBV5-1 and TRBJ2-3, is KAGVTQTPRYLIKTRGQQVTLSCSPISGHRSVSWYQQTPGQGLQFLFEYFSETQRNKGNFPGRFSGRQFSNSRSEMNVSTLELGDSALYLCASSPLWGDTQYFGPGTRLTVL.